One sample yielded the 21 T cell receptor beta chains listed below, sequenced in a study of CD8 T cells in ankylosing spondylitis. TCRdb processed the 5' RACE reads anew with MiXCR; each CDR3 protein has one entry. Found here are roughly 230,000 distinct CDR3 sequences, approximately 10% of them singletons; the top ten hold about 3%. The sequenced sample was blood, either unsorted or a sorted T cell fraction (not recorded which). The receptors come from a male donor with ankylosing spondylitis or in good health (not recorded which).

J is TRBJ2-5 and V is TRBV10-1; D perhaps matches TRBD2 (5 bases). Germline values: CDR1 WNHNN, CDR2 SYGVQD (reference sequence). The CDR3 loop spans 14 amino acids. V lost 5 bases to trimming and J lost 7 bases, with 17 bases between them. CDR3 in DNA: TGCGCCAGCAGTCCGGGCGTATACGAGGGGACCCAGTACTTC. It codes for CASSPGVYEGTQYF.

V and J are TRBV7-9 and TRBJ2-3; no definite D call. Per germline, CDR1 SEHNR and CDR2 FQNEAQ (reference sequence). The CDR3 sequence is 11 residues long. Trimming took off 3 bases at V and 7 bases at J, with 5 bases between the two ends. The CDR3 spells CASSFHHTQYF. The CDR3 DNA follows: TGTGCCAGCAGCTTCCACCATACGCAGTATTTT.

The V and J genes are TRBV5-1 and TRBJ2-1; possible D gene TRBD1, 6 bases. The CDR3 covers 16 residues. CDR1 is SGHRS, CDR2 YFSETQ, per germline. Trimming left V 4 bases short and J 3 bases short, with 17 bases between. The CDR3 DNA reads as TGCGCCAGCAGCCCGGTGGGGGCGGCGCTCTACAATGAGCAGTTCTTC. It encodes CASSPVGAALYNEQFF.

The table lists this clonotype with many counts. The CDR3 protein is CASSYSSFEGYTF. The CDR3 DNA follows: TGTGCCAGCAGTTACTCGAGTTTCGAGGGCTACACCTTC. The chain combines TRBV6-6 with TRBJ1-2; no firm D call. There are 13 residues in the CDR3. Trimming pared 0 bases from V and 8 bases from J, leaving 10 bases between. Germline V CDR1 and CDR2: MNHNY, SVGAGI (reference sequence).

There are many counts of this clonotype. The rearrangement links TRBV5-1 to TRBJ1-1; a weak D match, TRBD1 (5 bases). The V and J ends lost 2 bases and 1 base respectively, with 12 bases between them. The CDR3 sequence is 15 residues long. Germline V gives CDR1 SGHRS, CDR2 YFSETQ. In DNA, the CDR3 is TGCGCCAGCAGCTTTCGGGGGATAGGGAACACTGAAGCTTTCTTT. Protein product: CASSFRGIGNTEAFF.

CDR3 DNA sequence: TGCAGCGTTGTATCTGGGACAGGGAGGTTGAATGAGCAGTTCTTC. It codes for CSVVSGTGRLNEQFF. This rearrangement joins TRBV29-1 to TRBJ2-1; 9 nucleotides match TRBD1. V lost 4 bases and J lost 7; bases outside the gene matches: 11. Germline CDR1 is SQVTM and CDR2 is ANQGSEA. The CDR3 extends over 15 amino acids.

The rearrangement uses TRBV3-1 and TRBJ2-7; unclear D gene. The CDR3 runs to 14 residues. V shed 0 bases and J shed 5 bases, with 11 bases lying between them. The V gene's germline CDR1 is LGHDT and CDR2 YNNKEL (reference sequence). In nucleotides, the CDR3 is TGTGCCAGCAGCCAAGAACCCAGTCGCCACGAGCAGTACTTC. Protein sequence: CASSQEPSRHEQYF.

This clonotype was seen a few times. V usage is TRBV29-1 and J usage is TRBJ2-1, with 9 bases identical to TRBD1. The germline V gene encodes CDR1 SQVTM and CDR2 ANQGSEA. J lost 5 bases, V lost 3 bases, and 5 bases had no gene match. The CDR3 is made up of 14 amino acids. CDR3 in DNA: TGCAGCGTTGAGGGACAGGGAATGGACAATGAGCAGTTCTTC. Encoded protein: CSVEGQGMDNEQFF.

The gene calls are TRBV20-1 and TRBJ2-1; 13 bases line up with TRBD2. Germline V gives CDR1 DFQATT, CDR2 SNEGSKA (reference sequence). V dropped 6 bases and J dropped 7; count of bases not matched to a gene: 9. The CDR3 covers 15 residues. In DNA form, the CDR3 reads TGCAGTGCACTAGCGGGAGGGCGGGGTATAAATGAGCAGTTCTTC. Protein sequence: CSALAGGRGINEQFF.

The chain is built from TRBV5-1 and TRBJ2-1; D call uncertain. V lost 0 bases and J 14 bases, leaving 12 bases between the germline ends. This CDR3 region has 12 residues. Germline V gene data show CDR1 as SGHRS and CDR2 as YFSETQ. The CDR3, as DNA: TGCGCCAGCAGCTTGGGGCAGGTGGCGAAGTTCTTC. It encodes CASSLGQVAKFF.

This clonotype has ten or more counts. The V and J genes are TRBV25-1 and TRBJ1-3; the D is unclear. V lost 3 bases, J lost 4 bases, and 10 bases lay in between. The CDR3 has 14 amino acids. Germline loops: CDR1 MGHDK, CDR2 SYGVNS. The CDR3 region has the DNA TGTGCCAGCAGTGACCTAAAACAGGGAAACACCATATATTTT. It is translated as CASSDLKQGNTIYF.

The chain carries TRBV30 and TRBJ1-1, with D uncertain. The CDR3 extends over 12 amino acids. The V and J ends lost 2 bases and 2 bases respectively, with 6 bases between them. Germline-derived CDR1 and CDR2 are GTSNPN and SVGIG (reference sequence). Here the CDR3 reads CAWSPSNTEAFF. Written as DNA, the CDR3 is TGTGCCTGGAGTCCCTCCAACACTGAAGCTTTCTTT.

In this sample, this clonotype turned up many times. The chain joins TRBV29-1 to TRBJ2-5; D uncertain. Trimming took off 5 bases at V and 5 bases at J, with 6 bases between the two ends. CDR1 and CDR2 from the germline V gene are SQVTM and ANQGSEA. This CDR3 region has 10 residues. The CDR3 DNA reads TGCAGCGTTCTCTTTGAGACCCAGTACTTC. This translates into CSVLFETQYF.

This clonotype was seen ten or more times. The genes are TRBV20-1 and TRBJ2-1, with TRBD2 identical over 15 bases. The CDR3 covers 18 residues. The V segment lost 5 bases and the J segment 6 bases; nucleotides outside the gene matches: 14. Germline values: CDR1 DFQATT, CDR2 SNEGSKA (reference sequence). The DNA for the CDR3 is TGCAGTGCTCAGGCCGGGACTAGCGGGAGGATTACTGGCAATGAGCAGTTCTTC. Protein: CSAQAGTSGRITGNEQFF.

In its sample, this clonotype was seen many times. V is TRBV20-1 and J is TRBJ1-5; D might be TRBD1 (6 bases). The CDR3 runs 13 residues. Germline CDR1 and CDR2: DFQATT and SNEGSKA (reference sequence). V was cut by 5 bases and J by 0 bases, with 8 bases left in between. Written as DNA, the CDR3 is TGCAGTGCTGTACAGGGTAGCAATCAGCCCCAGCATTTT. Amino acids: CSAVQGSNQPQHF.

Concerning this clonotype itself: A much larger clone differs by one base, so this may be a read error. The gene calls are TRBV5-1 and TRBJ2-2; possible D gene TRBD1, 6 bases. There are 15 residues in the CDR3. Trimming left V 0 bases short and J 2 bases short, with 8 bases between. CDR1 SGHRS and CDR2 YFSETQ come from the germline V gene. Written as DNA, the CDR3 is TGCGCCAGCAGCTTGGAGGGGGTTAACACCGGGGAGCTGTTTTTT. Translation: CASSLEGVNTGELFF.

This chain uses TRBV3-1 with TRBJ2-7; D tentatively fits TRBD1 or TRBD2 (6 bases each). CDR1 and CDR2 (germline): LGHDT, YNNKEL (reference sequence). V dropped 3 bases and J dropped 6 bases, with 18 bases sitting between them. The CDR3 has 15 residues. This chain's CDR3 is CASSQGAGAGIEQYF. Written as DNA, the CDR3 is TGTGCCAGCAGCCAGGGAGCAGGGGCGGGAATCGAGCAGTACTTC.

This chain joins TRBV20-1 and TRBJ2-7; D not certain. Germline V lookup: CDR1 DFQATT, CDR2 SNEGSKA (reference sequence). Trimming pared 5 bases from V and 0 bases from J, leaving 11 bases between. The CDR3 runs 13 residues. The CDR3 loop reads CSAEAVSSYEQYF. In DNA, the CDR3 is TGCAGTGCTGAGGCGGTGAGCTCCTACGAGCAGTACTTC.

The chain employs TRBV20-1 and TRBJ2-1; D unresolved. V was clipped by 1 base and J by 7 bases, with 8 bases between them. Germline-derived CDR1 and CDR2 are DFQATT and SNEGSKA (reference sequence). CDR3 length equals 12 residues. The DNA of the CDR3 is TGCAGTGCTAGAGTAGGTTGGAATGAGCAGTTCTTC. This translates into CSARVGWNEQFF.

The rearrangement joins TRBV6-1 to TRBJ2-3; 10 bases match TRBD1. Trimming at V came to 5 bases and at J to 3 bases, leaving 8 bases not matched to a gene. The length of the CDR3 is 16 residues. Germline CDR1 MNHNS, CDR2 SASEGT. CDR3 nucleotides: TGTGCCAGCAGTACCCGGACAGGGGGAAGGACAGATACGCAGTATTTT. It specifies CASSTRTGGRTDTQYF.

The chain combines TRBV29-1 with TRBJ2-7; the match to TRBD1 covers 8 bases. Germline assignment: CDR1 SQVTM and CDR2 ANQGSEA. Unmatched junction bases numbered 7, after V lost 5 bases and J lost 1 base. The CDR3 extends over 14 amino acids. The DNA of the CDR3 is TGCAGCGTTTCACAGGGGGGAGCGTCCTACGAGCAGTACTTC. This translates into CSVSQGGASYEQYF.